The 8 T cell receptor beta chains reported below all come from one sample, sequenced in a study of blood T cell repertoires in COVID-19. Only in-frame clones appear in the TCRdb table, and some are missing; sequencing was by immunoSEQ multiplex PCR. The sample shows 150,000 to 200,000 clones, approximately 83% of them seen only once. What was sequenced was peripheral blood. These receptors were taken from a man in his sixties with acute or convalescent COVID-19.

This clone showed up just a few times. The chain is built from TRBV5-5 and TRBJ2-2; 8 bases line up with TRBD1. This CDR3 spans 16 amino acids. Germline V CDR1 and CDR2: SGHKS, YYEKEE (reference sequence). V was pared by 4 bases and J by 4 bases, with 9 bases of the junction left unmatched. CDR3: CASSHSDRGRTGELFF. CDR3 DNA sequence: TGTGCCAGCAGCCATTCCGACAGGGGACGCACCGGGGAGCTGTTTTTT.

The chain's CDR3 is CASSAGQSQNIQYF. In DNA form, the CDR3 reads TGTGCCAGCAGCGCGGGACAGAGCCAAAACATTCAGTACTTC. This chain joins TRBV6-1 and TRBJ2-4; TRBD1 might be the D (7 bases). V lost 6 bases and J lost 5, with 14 bases in between. Germline lookup yields CDR1 MNHNS and CDR2 SASEGT. The CDR3 totals 14 residues.

This sequence joins TRBV7-3 and TRBJ2-7; the D gene is possibly TRBD2 (5 bases). The CDR3 is 13 amino acids. Trimming stripped 5 bases from V and 3 bases from J, with 11 bases between. CDR1 and CDR2 from the germline V gene are SGHTA and FQGTGA. CDR3 protein: CASSVDLNYEQYF. The CDR3 DNA follows: TGTGCCAGCAGCGTGGACTTGAACTACGAGCAGTACTTC.

This clone turned up a few times. This chain joins TRBV3-1 (or the pseudogene TRBV3-2) and TRBJ1-1, with D unclear. Germline V gene lookup returns CDR1 LGHDT and CDR2 YNNKEL (reference sequence). Trimming cost V 0 bases and J 4 bases, with 12 bases left between them. The CDR3 extends over 15 amino acids. The CDR3 DNA reads TGTGCCAGCAGCCAAGAAGGAGGCTTCGTCACTGAAGCTTTCTTT. Translation: CASSQEGGFVTEAFF.

The rearrangement links TRBV19 to TRBJ1-2, with D possibly being TRBD1 (6 bases). Trimming removed 6 bases from V and 4 bases from J, with 12 bases in between. CDR1 and CDR2 (germline): LNHDA, SQIVND (reference sequence). The CDR3 contains 13 residues. This CDR3 reads CASRPGDPYGYTF. DNA for the CDR3: TGTGCCAGTAGGCCAGGGGACCCCTATGGCTACACCTTC.

The chain recombines TRBV6-1 with TRBJ1-6; D uncertain. In germline, CDR1 is MNHNS, CDR2 SASEGT. Trimming removed 2 bases at V and 0 bases at J, with 14 bases between. CDR3 length equals 18 residues. In DNA, the CDR3 is TGTGCCAGCAGTGAACGGAGGCCAGGAAGCTCCTATAATTCACCCCTCCACTTT. Translating it yields CASSERRPGSSYNSPLHF.

This sequence joins TRBV29-1 and TRBJ2-6; D is perhaps TRBD1 (6 bases). The CDR3 loop spans 18 amino acids. Deletions cut 0 bases from V and 0 bases from J, with 15 bases between. Germline CDR1 and CDR2: SQVTM and ANQGSEA. This CDR3 is CSVEERGDNSSGANVLTF. The CDR3 DNA follows: TGCAGCGTTGAAGAAAGAGGGGACAACAGCTCTGGGGCCAACGTCCTGACTTTC.

Comments on this clone: One end of the junction fails to match germline, which may point to a read error. This chain uses TRBV7-7 with TRBJ2-1; TRBD2 matches 13 bases. The CDR3 contains 13 residues. The germline V gene has CDR1 SSHAT and CDR2 FNYEAQ (reference sequence). For the CDR3, the DNA is TGTGCTAGCAGCTCGGGACTAGCGGGGGAGCAGTTCTTC. Translated: CASSSGLAGEQFF.